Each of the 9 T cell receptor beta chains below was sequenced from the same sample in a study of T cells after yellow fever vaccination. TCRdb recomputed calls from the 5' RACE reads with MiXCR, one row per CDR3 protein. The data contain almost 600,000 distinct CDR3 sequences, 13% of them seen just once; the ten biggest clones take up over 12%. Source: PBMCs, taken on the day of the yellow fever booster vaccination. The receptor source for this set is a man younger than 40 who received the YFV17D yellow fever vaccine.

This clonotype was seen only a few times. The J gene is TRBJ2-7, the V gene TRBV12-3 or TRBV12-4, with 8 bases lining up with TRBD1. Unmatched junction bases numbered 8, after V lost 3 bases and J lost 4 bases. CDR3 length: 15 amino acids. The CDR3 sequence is CASSLSMTGEYEQYF. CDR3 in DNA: TGTGCCAGCAGTTTGAGTATGACAGGGGAATACGAGCAGTACTTC.

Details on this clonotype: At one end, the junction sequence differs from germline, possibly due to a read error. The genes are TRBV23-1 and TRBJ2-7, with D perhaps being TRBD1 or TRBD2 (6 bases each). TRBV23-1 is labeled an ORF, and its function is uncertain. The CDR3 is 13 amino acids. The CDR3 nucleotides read TGTTTAAAAACGGGGGCCGATTACTACGAGCAGTACTTC. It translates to CLKTGADYYEQYF.

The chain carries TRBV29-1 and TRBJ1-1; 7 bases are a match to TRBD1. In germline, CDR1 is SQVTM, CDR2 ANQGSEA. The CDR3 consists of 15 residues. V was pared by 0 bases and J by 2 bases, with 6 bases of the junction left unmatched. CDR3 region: CSVEDVGTANTEAFF. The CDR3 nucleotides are TGCAGCGTTGAAGATGTAGGGACAGCAAACACTGAAGCTTTCTTT.

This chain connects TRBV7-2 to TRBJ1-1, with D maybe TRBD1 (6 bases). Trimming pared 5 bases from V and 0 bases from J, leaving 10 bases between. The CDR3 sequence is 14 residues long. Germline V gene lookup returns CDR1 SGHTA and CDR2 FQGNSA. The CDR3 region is CASSLRTVNTEAFF. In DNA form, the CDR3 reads TGTGCCAGCAGCCTAAGGACAGTGAACACTGAAGCTTTCTTT.

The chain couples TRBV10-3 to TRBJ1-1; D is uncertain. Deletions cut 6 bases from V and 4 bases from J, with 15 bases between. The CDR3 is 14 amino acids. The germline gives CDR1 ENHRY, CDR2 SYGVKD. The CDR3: CAISPTGEPTEAFF. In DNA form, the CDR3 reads TGTGCCATCAGCCCGACCGGGGAGCCCACTGAAGCTTTCTTT.

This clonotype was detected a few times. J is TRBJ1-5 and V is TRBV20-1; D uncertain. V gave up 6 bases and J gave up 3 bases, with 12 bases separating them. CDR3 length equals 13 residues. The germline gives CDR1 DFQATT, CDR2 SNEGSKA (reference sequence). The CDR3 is CSALPGPNQPQHF. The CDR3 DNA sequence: TGCAGTGCGTTACCCGGGCCCAATCAGCCCCAGCATTTT.

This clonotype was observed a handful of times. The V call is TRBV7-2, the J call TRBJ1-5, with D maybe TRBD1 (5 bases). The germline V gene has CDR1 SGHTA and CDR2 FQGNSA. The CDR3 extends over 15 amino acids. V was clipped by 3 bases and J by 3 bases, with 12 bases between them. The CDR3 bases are TGTGCCAGCAGCTTGTACCAGGGTCCCAATCAGCCCCAGCATTTT. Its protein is CASSLYQGPNQPQHF.

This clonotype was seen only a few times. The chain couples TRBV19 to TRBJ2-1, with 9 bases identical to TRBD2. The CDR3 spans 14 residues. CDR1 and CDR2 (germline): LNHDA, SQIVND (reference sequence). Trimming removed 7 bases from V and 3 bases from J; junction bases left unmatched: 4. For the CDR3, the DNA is TGTGCCAGTATGGAGACTAGCGGCTACAATGAGCAGTTCTTC. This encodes CASMETSGYNEQFF.

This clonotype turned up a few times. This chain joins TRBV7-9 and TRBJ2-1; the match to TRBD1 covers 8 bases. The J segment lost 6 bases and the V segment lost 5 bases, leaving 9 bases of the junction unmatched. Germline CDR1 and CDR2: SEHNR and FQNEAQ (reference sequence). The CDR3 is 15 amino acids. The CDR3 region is CASSPGTGLGNEQFF. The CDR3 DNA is TGTGCCAGCAGCCCGGGGACAGGCCTGGGCAATGAGCAGTTCTTC.